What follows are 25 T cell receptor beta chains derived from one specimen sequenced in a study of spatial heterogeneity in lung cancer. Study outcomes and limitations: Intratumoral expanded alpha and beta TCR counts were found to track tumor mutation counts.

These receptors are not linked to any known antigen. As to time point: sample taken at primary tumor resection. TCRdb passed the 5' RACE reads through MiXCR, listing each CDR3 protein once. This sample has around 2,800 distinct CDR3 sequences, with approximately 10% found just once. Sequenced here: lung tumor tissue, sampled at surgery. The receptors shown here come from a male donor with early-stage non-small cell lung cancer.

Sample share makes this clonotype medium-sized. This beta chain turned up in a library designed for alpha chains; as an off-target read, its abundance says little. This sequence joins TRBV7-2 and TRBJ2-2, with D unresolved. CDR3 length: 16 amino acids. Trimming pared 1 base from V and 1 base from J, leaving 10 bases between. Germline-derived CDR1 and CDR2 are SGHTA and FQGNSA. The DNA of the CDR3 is TGTGCCAGCAGCTTAGGGGGTAACCAGAACACCGGGGAGCTGTTTTTT. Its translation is CASSLGGNQNTGELFF.

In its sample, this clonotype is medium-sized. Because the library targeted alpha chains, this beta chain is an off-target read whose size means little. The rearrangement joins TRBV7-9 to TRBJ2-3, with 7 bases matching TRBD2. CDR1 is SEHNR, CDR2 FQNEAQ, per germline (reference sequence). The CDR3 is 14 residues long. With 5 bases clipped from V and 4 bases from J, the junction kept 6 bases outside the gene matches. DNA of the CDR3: TGTGCCAGCAGCCCGTTGACTAGCTCAGATACGCAGTATTTT. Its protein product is CASSPLTSSDTQYF.

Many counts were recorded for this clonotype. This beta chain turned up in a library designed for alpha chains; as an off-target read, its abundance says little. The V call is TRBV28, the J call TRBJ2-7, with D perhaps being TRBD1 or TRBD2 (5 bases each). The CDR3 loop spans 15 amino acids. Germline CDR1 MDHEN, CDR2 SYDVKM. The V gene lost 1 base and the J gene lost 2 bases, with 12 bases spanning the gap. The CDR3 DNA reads TGTGCCAGCAGTTTATATCGGGGCACTACCTACGAGCAGTACTTC. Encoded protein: CASSLYRGTTYEQYF.

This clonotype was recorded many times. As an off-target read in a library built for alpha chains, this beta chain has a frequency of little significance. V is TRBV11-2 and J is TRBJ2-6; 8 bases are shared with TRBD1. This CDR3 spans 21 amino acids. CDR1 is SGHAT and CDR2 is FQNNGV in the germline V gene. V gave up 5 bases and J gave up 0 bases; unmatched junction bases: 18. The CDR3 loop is CASSKRVLGQAVHSGANVLTF. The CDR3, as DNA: TGTGCCAGCAGCAAAAGGGTATTGGGACAGGCGGTCCACTCTGGGGCCAACGTCCTGACTTTC. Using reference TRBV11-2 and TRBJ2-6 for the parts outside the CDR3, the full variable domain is EAGVAQSPRYKIIEKRQSVAFWCNPISGHATLYWYQQILGQGPKLLIQFQNNGVVDDSQLPKDRFSAERLKGVDSTLKIQPAKLEDSAVYLCASSKRVLGQAVHSGANVLTFGAGSRLTVL.

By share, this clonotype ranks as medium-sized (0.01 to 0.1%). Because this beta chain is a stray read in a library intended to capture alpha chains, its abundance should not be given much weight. CDR3: CAWDSTGGDQPQHF. The CDR3 nucleotides are TGTGCCTGGGACTCGACGGGCGGAGATCAGCCCCAGCATTTT. The rearrangement joins TRBV30 to TRBJ1-5, with unresolved D. The length of the CDR3 is 14 residues. Germline-derived CDR1 and CDR2 are GTSNPN and SVGIG (reference sequence). Trimming pared 5 bases from V and 5 bases from J, leaving 16 bases between. The whole variable domain, filled in from reference TRBV30 and TRBJ1-5, reads SQTIHQWPATLVQPVGSPLSLECTVEGTSNPNLYWYRQAAGRGLQLLFYSVGIGQISSEVPQNLSASRPQDRQFILSSKKLLLSDSGFYLCAWDSTGGDQPQHFGDGTRLSIL.

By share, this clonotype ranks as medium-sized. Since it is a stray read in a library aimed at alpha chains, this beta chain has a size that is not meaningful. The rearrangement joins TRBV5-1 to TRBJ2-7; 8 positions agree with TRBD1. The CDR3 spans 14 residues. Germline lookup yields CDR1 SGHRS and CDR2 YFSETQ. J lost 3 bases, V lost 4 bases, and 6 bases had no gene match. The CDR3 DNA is TGCGCCAGCAGCAACCGGGACAGGATCTACGAGCAGTACTTC. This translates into CASSNRDRIYEQYF. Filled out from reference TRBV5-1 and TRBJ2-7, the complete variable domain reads KAGVTQTPRYLIKTRGQQVTLSCSPISGHRSVSWYQQTPGQGLQFLFEYFSETQRNKGNFPGRFSGRQFSNSRSEMNVSTLELGDSALYLCASSNRDRIYEQYFGPGTRLTVT.

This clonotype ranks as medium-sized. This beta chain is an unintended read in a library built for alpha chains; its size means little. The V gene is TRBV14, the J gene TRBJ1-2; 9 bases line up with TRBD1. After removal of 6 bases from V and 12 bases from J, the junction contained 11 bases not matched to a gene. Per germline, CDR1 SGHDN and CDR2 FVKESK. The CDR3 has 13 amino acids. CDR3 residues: CASRKTGTGRNTF. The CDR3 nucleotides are TGTGCCAGCAGGAAGACCGGGACAGGGAGAAACACCTTC. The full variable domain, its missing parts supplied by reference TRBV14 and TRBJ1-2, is EAGVTQFPSHSVIEKGQTVTLRCDPISGHDNLYWYRRVMGKEIKFLLHFVKESKQDESGMPNNRFLAERTGGTYSTLKVQPAELEDSGVYFCASRKTGTGRNTFGSGTRLTVV.

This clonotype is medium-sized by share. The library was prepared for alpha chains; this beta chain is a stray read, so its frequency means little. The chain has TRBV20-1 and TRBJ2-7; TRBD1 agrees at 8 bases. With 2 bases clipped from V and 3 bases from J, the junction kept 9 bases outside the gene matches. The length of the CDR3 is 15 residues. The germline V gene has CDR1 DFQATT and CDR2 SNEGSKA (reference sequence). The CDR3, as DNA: TGCAGTGCTAGATTCTCCGGGACAGGCAACTACGAGCAGTACTTC. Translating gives CSARFSGTGNYEQYF.

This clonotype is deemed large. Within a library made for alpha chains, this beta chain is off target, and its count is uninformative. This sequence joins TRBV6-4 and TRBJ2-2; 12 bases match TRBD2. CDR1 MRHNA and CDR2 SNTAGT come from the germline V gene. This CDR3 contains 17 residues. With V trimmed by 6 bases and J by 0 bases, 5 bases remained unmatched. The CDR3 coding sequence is TGTGCCAGCAGCAAGACTAGCGGGGGAGCGAACACCGGGGAGCTGTTTTTT. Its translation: CASSKTSGGANTGELFF.

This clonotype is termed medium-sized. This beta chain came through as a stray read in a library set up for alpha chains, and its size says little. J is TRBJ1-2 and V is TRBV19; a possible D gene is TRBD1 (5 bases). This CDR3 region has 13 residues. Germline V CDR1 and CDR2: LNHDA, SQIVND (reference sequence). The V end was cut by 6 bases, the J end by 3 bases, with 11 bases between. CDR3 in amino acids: CASSRARDYGYTF. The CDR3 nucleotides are TGTGCCAGTAGCCGGGCCAGGGACTATGGCTACACCTTC.

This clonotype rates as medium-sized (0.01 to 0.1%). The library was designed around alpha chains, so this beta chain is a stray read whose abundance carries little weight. The CDR3 loop is CASSQGTPNLVETQYF. CDR3 nucleotide sequence: TGTGCCAGCAGCCAAGGGACCCCCAACTTAGTGGAGACCCAGTACTTC. The chain links TRBV3-1 to TRBJ2-5, with no clear D. Germline V gene lookup returns CDR1 LGHDT and CDR2 YNNKEL (reference sequence). Between the trimmed V and J ends, which lost 1 base and 5 bases, there was a span of 17 bases. The CDR3 has 16 amino acids.

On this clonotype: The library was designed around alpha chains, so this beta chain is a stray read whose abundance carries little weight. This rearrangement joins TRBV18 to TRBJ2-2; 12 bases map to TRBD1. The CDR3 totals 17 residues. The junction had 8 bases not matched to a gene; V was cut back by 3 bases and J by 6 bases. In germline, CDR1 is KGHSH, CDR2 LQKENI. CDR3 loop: CASSPGTGGVESGELFF. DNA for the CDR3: TGTGCCAGCTCACCCGGGACAGGGGGCGTCGAATCCGGGGAGCTGTTTTTT.

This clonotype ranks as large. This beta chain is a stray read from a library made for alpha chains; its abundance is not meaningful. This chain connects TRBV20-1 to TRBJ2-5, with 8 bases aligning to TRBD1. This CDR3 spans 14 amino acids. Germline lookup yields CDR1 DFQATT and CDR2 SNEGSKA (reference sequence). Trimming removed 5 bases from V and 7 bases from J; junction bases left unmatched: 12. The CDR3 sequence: CSAHPTGVGGTQYF. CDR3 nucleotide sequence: TGCAGTGCTCACCCGACAGGGGTCGGGGGGACCCAGTACTTC.

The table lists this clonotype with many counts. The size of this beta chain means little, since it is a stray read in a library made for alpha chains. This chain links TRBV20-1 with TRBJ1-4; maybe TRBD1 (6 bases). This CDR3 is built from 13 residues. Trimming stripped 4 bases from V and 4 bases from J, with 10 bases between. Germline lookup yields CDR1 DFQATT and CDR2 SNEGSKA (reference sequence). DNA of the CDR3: TGCAGTGCTACAGGGGACTTTAATGAAAAACTGTTTTTT. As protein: CSATGDFNEKLFF.

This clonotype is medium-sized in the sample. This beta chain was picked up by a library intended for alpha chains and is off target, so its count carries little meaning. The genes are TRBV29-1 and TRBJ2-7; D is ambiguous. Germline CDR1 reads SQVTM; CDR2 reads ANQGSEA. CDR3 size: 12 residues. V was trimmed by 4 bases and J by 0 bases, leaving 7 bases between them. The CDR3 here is CSVAPSSYEQYF. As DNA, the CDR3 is TGCAGCGTTGCCCCGAGCTCCTACGAGCAGTACTTC.

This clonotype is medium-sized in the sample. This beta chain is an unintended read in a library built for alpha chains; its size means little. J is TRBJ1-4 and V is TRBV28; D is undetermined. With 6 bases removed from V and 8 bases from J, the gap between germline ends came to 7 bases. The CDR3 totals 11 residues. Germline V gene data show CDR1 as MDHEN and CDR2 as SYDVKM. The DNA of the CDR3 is TGTGCCAGCAGCTCCGGAGAAAAACTGTTTTTT. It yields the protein CASSSGEKLFF.

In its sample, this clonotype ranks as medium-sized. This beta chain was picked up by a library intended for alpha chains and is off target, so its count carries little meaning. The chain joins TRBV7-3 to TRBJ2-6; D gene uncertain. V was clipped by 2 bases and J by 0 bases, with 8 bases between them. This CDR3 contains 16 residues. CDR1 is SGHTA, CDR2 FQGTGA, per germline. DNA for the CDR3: TGTGCCAGCAGCTTAGGTTGGAGCTCTGGGGCCAACGTCCTGACTTTC. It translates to CASSLGWSSGANVLTF.

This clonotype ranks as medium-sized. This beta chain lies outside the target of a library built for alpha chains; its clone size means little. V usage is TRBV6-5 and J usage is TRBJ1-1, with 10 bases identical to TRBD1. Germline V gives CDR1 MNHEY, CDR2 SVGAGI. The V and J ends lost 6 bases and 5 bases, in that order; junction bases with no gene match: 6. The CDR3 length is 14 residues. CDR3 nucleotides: TGTGCCAGCAGCAAAGGACAGGGGGGGACTGAAGCTTTCTTT. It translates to CASSKGQGGTEAFF.

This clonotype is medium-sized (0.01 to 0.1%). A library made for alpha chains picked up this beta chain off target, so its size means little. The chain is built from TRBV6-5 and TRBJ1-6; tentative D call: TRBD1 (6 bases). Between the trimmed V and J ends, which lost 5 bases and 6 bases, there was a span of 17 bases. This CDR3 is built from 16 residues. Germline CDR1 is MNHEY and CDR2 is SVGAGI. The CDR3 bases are TGTGCCAGCAGTCCTGGGTGGCGAGGGGGTAATTCACCCCTCCACTTT. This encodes CASSPGWRGGNSPLHF.

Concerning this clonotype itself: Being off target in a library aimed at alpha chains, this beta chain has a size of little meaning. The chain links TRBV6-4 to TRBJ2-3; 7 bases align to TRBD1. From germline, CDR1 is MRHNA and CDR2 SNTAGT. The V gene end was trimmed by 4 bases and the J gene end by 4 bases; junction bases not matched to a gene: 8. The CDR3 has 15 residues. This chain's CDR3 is CASSATGNGADTQYF. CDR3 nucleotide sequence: TGTGCCAGCAGTGCGACAGGGAACGGAGCAGATACGCAGTATTTT.

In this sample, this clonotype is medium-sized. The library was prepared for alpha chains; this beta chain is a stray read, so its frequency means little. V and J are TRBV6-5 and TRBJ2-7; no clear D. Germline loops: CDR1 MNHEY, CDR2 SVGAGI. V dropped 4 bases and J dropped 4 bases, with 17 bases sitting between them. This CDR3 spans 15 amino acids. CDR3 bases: TGTGCCAGCAGTTCCCCCGGGTCTCAGAAGTACGAGCAGTACTTC. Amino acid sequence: CASSSPGSQKYEQYF.

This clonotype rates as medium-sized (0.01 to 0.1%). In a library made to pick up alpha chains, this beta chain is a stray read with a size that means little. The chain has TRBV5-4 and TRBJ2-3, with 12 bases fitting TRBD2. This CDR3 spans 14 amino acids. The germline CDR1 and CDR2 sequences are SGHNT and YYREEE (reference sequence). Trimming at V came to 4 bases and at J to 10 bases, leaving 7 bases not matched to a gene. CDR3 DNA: TGTGCCAGCAGCGGGGGACTAGCGGGTGGAGCGCAGTATTTT. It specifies CASSGGLAGGAQYF.

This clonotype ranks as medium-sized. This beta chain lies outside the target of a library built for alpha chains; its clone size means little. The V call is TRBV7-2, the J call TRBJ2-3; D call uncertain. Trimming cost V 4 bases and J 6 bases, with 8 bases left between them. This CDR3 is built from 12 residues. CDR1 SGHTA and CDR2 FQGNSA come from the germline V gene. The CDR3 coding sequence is TGTGCCAGCAGCTCATACGGGGATACGCAGTATTTT. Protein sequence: CASSSYGDTQYF. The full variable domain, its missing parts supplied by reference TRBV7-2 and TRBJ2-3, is GAGVSQSPSNKVTEKGKDVELRCDPISGHTALYWYRQSLGQGLEFLIYFQGNSAPDKSGLPSDRFSAERTGGSVSTLTIQRTQQEDSAVYLCASSSYGDTQYFGPGTRLTVL.

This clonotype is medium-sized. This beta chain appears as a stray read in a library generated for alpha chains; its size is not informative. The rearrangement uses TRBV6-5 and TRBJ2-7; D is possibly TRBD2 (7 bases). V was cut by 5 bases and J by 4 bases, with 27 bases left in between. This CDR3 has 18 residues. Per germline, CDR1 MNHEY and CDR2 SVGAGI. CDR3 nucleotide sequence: TGTGCCAGCAGTCGGGGGCCCAGCGGGACTACCAGTTTTTACGAGCAGTACTTC. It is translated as CASSRGPSGTTSFYEQYF.

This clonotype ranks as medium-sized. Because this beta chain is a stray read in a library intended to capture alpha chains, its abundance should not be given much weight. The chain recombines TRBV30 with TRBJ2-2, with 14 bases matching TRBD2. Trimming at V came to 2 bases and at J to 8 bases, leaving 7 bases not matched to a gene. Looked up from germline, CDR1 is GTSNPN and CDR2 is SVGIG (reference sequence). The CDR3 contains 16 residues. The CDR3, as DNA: TGTGCCTGGAGTAGGGGACTAGCGGGAGCCCCAGGGGAGCTGTTTTTT. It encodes CAWSRGLAGAPGELFF.